This T cell receptor beta chain was found in a study of T cell clones after liver transplantation. In the study overall: A pre-transplant mixed lymphocyte reaction with TCRbeta sequencing defined graft-donor-reactive clones followed in post-transplant blood. Patients counted as tolerant after at least one year off all immunosuppression, enzymes not exceeding twice normal. Standard immunosuppression, with no induction, continued until 12-24 months after transplant. Third-party-reactive TCRbeta sequences from pre-transplant mixed lymphocyte reactions served as antigen-independent comparators.

TCRdb keeps only in-frame clones here, not all; method: immunoSEQ multiplex PCR. The repertoire holds about 20,000 clones, 75% to 80% seen once, with 35% to 45% in the top ten. V trimming: 4 bases; J trimming: 2 bases; junction bases outside the gene matches: 9. CDR1 and CDR2 from the germline V gene are MGHRA and YSYEKL. The CDR3 extends over 16 amino acids. The chain recombines TRBV4-1 with TRBJ2-5; 8 bases match TRBD1. The input for sequencing was CD8+ T cells from blood, taken approximately 52 months after liver transplant. The TCR sequence derives from a human patient who received a liver transplant. The graft donor may be the source of some T cells. The CDR3 nucleotides are TGCGCCAGCAGCCCCAGGGGGCGCTTGCTTCAAGAGACCCAGTACTTC. Amino acid sequence: CASSPRGRLLQETQYF.